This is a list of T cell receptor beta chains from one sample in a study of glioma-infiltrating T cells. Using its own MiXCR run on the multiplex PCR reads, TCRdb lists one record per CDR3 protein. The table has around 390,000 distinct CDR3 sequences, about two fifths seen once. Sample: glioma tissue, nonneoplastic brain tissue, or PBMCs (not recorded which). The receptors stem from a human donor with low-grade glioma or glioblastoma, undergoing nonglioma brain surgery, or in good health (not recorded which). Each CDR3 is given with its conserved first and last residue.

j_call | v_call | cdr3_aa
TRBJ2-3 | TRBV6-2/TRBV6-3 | CASSYTSGRPSDTQYF
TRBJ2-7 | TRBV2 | CASRQGSLTYEQYF
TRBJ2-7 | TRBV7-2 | CASSLDLAGVKQYF
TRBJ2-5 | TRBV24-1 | CATSAGGAETQYF
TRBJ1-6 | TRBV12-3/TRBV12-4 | CASSLGDSSPLHF
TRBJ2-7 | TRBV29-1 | CSARGGVSGLYEQYF
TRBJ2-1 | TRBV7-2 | CASSLFPGLAMNEQFF
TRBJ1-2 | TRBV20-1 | CSASSARSGGYTF
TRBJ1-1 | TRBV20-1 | CSATDRPGNTEAFF
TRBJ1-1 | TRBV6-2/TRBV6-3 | CASSPIKTGRATEAFF
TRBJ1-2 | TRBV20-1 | CSARVFRDRGYYGYTF
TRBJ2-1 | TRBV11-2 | CASSLTPIAELGYNEQFF
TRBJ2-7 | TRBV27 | CASSPRRGNYEQYF
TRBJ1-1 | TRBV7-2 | CASSVGGTINTEAFF
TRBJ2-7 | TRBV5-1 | CASRRGRQSYEQYF
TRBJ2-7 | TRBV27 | CASSLAGGFPYEQYF
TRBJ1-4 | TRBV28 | CASSFVGQGTNEKLFF
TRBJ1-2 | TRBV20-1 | CSAGSRGANYGYTF
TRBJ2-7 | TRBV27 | CASSPGLATVHEQYF
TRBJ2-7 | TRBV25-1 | CASSEALAVHEQYF
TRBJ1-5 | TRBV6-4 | CASSVCGVNQPQHF
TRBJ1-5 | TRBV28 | CASSLRYRGLHQPQHF
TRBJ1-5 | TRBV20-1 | CSANPPGPTYSNQPQHF
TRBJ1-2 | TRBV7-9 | CASSLTGDPYGYTF
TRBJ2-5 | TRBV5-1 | CASSYDPGSQETQYF
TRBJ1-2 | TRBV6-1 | CASTQGRGDGYTF
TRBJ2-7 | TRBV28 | CASYPRDLPPYEQYF
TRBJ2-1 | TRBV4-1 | CASSQEAVNYNEQFF
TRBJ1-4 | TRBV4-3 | CASSQDWGRVENEKLFF
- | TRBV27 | CASSSPAGRRETQYF
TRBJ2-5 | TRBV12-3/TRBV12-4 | CASIPPGPGRGTQYF
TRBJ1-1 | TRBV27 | CASSSWGARGTEAFF
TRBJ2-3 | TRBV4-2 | CASSQDAGGSTDTQYF
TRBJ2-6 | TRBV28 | CASSFPRRPGLAGAGANVLTF
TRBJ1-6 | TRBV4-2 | CASSPKGNSVGNSPLHF
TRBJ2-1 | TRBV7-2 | CASSGQDRVYNEQFF
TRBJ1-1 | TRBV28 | CASSEREVAFF
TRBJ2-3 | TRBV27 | CASSLMTSGSTDTQYF
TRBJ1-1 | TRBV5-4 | CASSPPGGPGNTEAFF
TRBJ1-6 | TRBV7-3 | CASGKGGRNSPLHF
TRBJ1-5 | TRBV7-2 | CASSFWGGTGWNQPQHF
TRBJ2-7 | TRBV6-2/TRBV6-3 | CASSSVPHLVLSLNEKYF
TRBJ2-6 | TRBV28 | CASSLRVDGANVLTF
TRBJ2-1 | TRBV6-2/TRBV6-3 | CASTSQFRGHQFF
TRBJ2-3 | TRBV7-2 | CASSLGQDPTDTQYF
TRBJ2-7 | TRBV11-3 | CASSFSRGPTYEQYF
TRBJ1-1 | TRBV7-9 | CASSRPAAVNTEAFF
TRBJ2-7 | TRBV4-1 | CASSPDLQTGSYEQYF
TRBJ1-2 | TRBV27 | CASSFVFGRVDGYTF
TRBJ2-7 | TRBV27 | CASAGGLAGFQRWQYF
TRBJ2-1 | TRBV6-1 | CASSPHISSYNEQFF
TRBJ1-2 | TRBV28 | CATLQGFTGSPNYGYTF
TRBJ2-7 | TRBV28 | CASIEGGGHEQYF
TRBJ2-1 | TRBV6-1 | CASSTVEGLDNEQFF
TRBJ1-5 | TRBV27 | CASSLLGDSNQPQHF
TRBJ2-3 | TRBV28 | CASSLGEYTQYF
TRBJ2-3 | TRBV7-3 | CASSTGTRTDTQYF